Included here is one T cell receptor (beta chain) sequence, with context. The antigen is undetermined. Busulfan-fludarabine conditioning, marrow transplant, and cyclophosphamide on days +3 and +4 were administered. The data are from a study of T cells after posttransplantation cyclophosphamide. Overall study findings and caveats: Tissue-infiltrating T cells from skin or gut overlapped little with blood T cells. Later blood repertoires were often dominated by clones from the donor CD8+ memory compartment.

Clones were sequenced by immunoSEQ multiplex PCR, and TCRdb holds only the in-frame ones, with some missing. The sample has about 8,000 clones; 75% to 85% are singletons. The input for sequencing was CD4+ T cells sorted from blood, taken more than 950 days after allogeneic stem cell transplant with posttransplant cyclophosphamide. This TCR was recovered from a female patient between 35 and 55 years old who received an allogeneic stem cell transplant from a related donor, was CMV-positive, and had no GVHD. Some T cells may be the graft donor's.

CDR3 protein: CASNALRRGTDTQYF. DNA of the CDR3: TGTGCCAGCAATGCCCTAAGACGGGGAACAGATACGCAGTATTTT. The chain combines TRBV27 with TRBJ2-3, with D maybe TRBD2 (5 bases). This CDR3 region has 15 residues. Germline-derived CDR1 and CDR2 are MNHEY and SMNVEV (reference sequence). Between the trimmed V and J ends, which lost 7 bases and 3 bases, there was a span of 17 bases.